This is a list of T cell receptor beta chains from one sample in a study of technical replicates of blood from several donors. Clones were sequenced by immunoSEQ multiplex PCR, and TCRdb holds only the in-frame ones, with some missing. This table holds under 90,000 clones, roughly 93% found once. Sequenced: T cells isolated from PBMCs. The receptors stem from a human donor in good health. Both conserved end residues are part of each CDR3. Each record gives: clone size, V gene, D gene, J gene, CDR3 DNA, CDR3 protein. D genes are given only for firm matches. Clone size, where shown, is once, few, many, or a class for clones that have expanded.

size: -
V: TRBV21-1
D: -
J: TRBJ1-4
DNA: TGTGCCAGCAGCAAAGCCGCTTATTCTCACACTGGAGGAAGGTGGACTAATGAAAAACTGTTTTTT
CDR3: CASSKAAYSHTGGRWTNEKLFF

size: -
V: TRBV5-1
D: TRBD2
J: TRBJ2-7
DNA: TGCGCCAGCAGCATCCAACCGGGACTACCCTACGAGCAGTACTTC
CDR3: CASSIQPGLPYEQYF

size: -
V: TRBV9
D: -
J: TRBJ2-1
DNA: TGTGCCAGCAGCGTGTTAAAATGGGGCACAAATGAGCAGTTCTTC
CDR3: CASSVLKWGTNEQFF

size: -
V: TRBV7-2
D: TRBD2
J: TRBJ2-7
DNA: TGTGCCAGCAGCTTAGGCGGGAGTGAGGACGAGCAGTACTTC
CDR3: CASSLGGSEDEQYF

size: -
V: TRBV7-7
D: TRBD2
J: TRBJ2-5
DNA: TGTGCTAGCAGCTTACCCCGGACTAGCGGGGGGGAAGAGACCCAGTACTTC
CDR3: CASSLPRTSGGEETQYF

size: -
V: TRBV6-1
D: -
J: TRBJ2-3
DNA: TGTGCCAGCAGTGAACCGCAGTACACAACCACAGATACGCAGTATTTT
CDR3: CASSEPQYTTTDTQYF

size: -
V: TRBV28
D: TRBD1
J: TRBJ2-7
DNA: TGTGCCAGCAGACTTGGGGACAGGGCGGATACTTTACAGTACTTC
CDR3: CASRLGDRADTLQYF

size: -
V: TRBV30
D: -
J: TRBJ2-6
DNA: TGTGCCTGGACGGGTCGGGACTTCCTATACCCCCGCTGGGAGAGCTCTGGGGCCAACGTCCTGACTTTC
CDR3: CAWTGRDFLYPRWESSGANVLTF

size: -
V: TRBV30
D: -
J: TRBJ1-3
DNA: TGTGCCTGGAGCCTGTTAACTGGAAACACCATATATTTT
CDR3: CAWSLLTGNTIYF

size: once
V: TRBV5-6
D: TRBD2
J: TRBJ2-7
DNA: TGTGCCAGCAGCTTCATTTTTGGCGGGAGGTTACACGAGCAGTACTTC
CDR3: CASSFIFGGRLHEQYF

size: -
V: TRBV6-5
D: -
J: TRBJ1-3
DNA: TGTGCCAGCAGTTACATGGGGGCCCCTGGAAACACCATATATTTT
CDR3: CASSYMGAPGNTIYF

size: -
V: TRBV20-1
D: -
J: TRBJ2-1
DNA: TGCAGTGCCCAGGGGTACAATGAGCAGTTCTTC
CDR3: CSAQGYNEQFF

size: -
V: TRBV13
D: -
J: TRBJ2-6
DNA: TGTGCCAGCAGCTTAGGGCAGGCTCCTGGGGCCAACGTCCTGACTTTC
CDR3: CASSLGQAPGANVLTF

size: -
V: TRBV6-6
D: -
J: TRBJ2-1
DNA: TGTGCCAGCAGTTATGGAGGGCACAATGAGCAGTTCTTC
CDR3: CASSYGGHNEQFF

size: -
V: TRBV5-1
D: TRBD2
J: TRBJ2-7
DNA: TGCGCCAGCAGCTGGATGACTAGCGGGGCCACCTACGAGCAGTACTTC
CDR3: CASSWMTSGATYEQYF

size: -
V: TRBV12-5
D: TRBD2
J: TRBJ2-1
DNA: TGTGCTAGTGGTTTGGCTCTAGGCGCCAATGGCGGGGGGAATGAGCAGTTCTTC
CDR3: CASGLALGANGGGNEQFF

size: -
V: TRBV27
D: TRBD2
J: TRBJ2-3
DNA: TGTGCCAGCAGCCCGCTAGCGGGGGGTACAGATACGCAGTATTTT
CDR3: CASSPLAGGTDTQYF

size: few
V: TRBV10-2
D: -
J: TRBJ2-7
DNA: TGCGCCATCGCGGGACCTCCCCACTACGAGCAGTACTTC
CDR3: CAIAGPPHYEQYF

size: -
V: TRBV10-2
D: -
J: TRBJ1-5
DNA: TGCGCCAGCAGTGAGGGACAGTTTAGCAATCAGCCCCAGCATTTT
CDR3: CASSEGQFSNQPQHF

size: once
V: TRBV6-1
D: -
J: TRBJ1-3
DNA: TGTGCCACCAGTGGTAGGGGCAGTGTTTTCTCTGGAAACACCATATATTTT
CDR3: CATSGRGSVFSGNTIYF

size: once
V: TRBV28
D: -
J: TRBJ2-5
DNA: TGTGCCAGTTCTACTAGGAGATCGGGCAAGAGACGAGATGGGACCCAGTACTTC
CDR3: CASSTRRSGKRRDGTQYF

size: -
V: TRBV5-1
D: TRBD1
J: TRBJ2-7
DNA: TGCGCCAGCAGCTCAGGACAGGGGCCAGCCTACGAGCAGTACTTC
CDR3: CASSSGQGPAYEQYF

size: -
V: TRBV11-2
D: TRBD1
J: TRBJ2-1
DNA: TGTGCCAGCAGATATTCGGGACAGGGTGTGGATGAGCAGTTCTTC
CDR3: CASRYSGQGVDEQFF

size: -
V: TRBV19
D: TRBD2
J: TRBJ2-7
DNA: TGTGCCAGTAGCTTCATGGGACTAGCGGCGCCCTACGAGCAGTACTTC
CDR3: CASSFMGLAAPYEQYF

size: few
V: TRBV4-1
D: TRBD1
J: TRBJ1-3
DNA: TGCGCCAGCAGCCAGGGGGACAGCGATTGGAACACCATATATTTT
CDR3: CASSQGDSDWNTIYF

size: -
V: TRBV5-5
D: -
J: TRBJ1-5
DNA: TGTGCCAGCAGCTTGGCGGCGGTCAATCAGCCCCAGCATTTT
CDR3: CASSLAAVNQPQHF

size: -
V: TRBV7-9
D: -
J: TRBJ2-7
DNA: TGTGCCAGCAGCCTAGAACCGGACTTTCCCTACGAGCAGTACTTC
CDR3: CASSLEPDFPYEQYF